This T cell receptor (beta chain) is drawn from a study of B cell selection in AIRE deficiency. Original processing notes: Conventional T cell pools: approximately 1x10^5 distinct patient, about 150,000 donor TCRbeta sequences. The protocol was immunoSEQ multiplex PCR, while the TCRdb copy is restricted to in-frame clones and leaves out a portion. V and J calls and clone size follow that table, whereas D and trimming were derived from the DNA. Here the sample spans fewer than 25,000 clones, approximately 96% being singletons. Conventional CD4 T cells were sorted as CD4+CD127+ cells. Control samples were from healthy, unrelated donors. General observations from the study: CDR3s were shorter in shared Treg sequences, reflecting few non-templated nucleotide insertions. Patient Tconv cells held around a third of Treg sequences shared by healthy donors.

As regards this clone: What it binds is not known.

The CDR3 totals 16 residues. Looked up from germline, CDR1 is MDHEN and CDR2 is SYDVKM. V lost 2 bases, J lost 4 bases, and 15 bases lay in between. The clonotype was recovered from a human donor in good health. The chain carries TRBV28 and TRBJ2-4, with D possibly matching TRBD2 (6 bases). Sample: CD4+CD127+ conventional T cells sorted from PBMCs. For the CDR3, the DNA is TGTGCCAGCAGTTTACATGGGACTCTGAGTAAAAACATTCAGTACTTC. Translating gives CASSLHGTLSKNIQYF.